This TCR beta chain was captured by sequencing in a study of blood T cell repertoires in COVID-19 (TCRdb year 2020). For context, the study as a whole: Samples from collaborators originated in the United States, Italy and Spain and spanned both the acute and convalescent phases of COVID-19. The prospective study material was composed of cDNA or gDNA derived from T cells, B-cell-depleted T cells, or PBMCs. The dataset comprised deeply sampled blood TCRbeta repertoires from subjects exposed to, actively infected with, or recovered from COVID-19. The repertoires were made available in a free public database intended to serve as a resource for research on the immune response to SARS-CoV-2. The samples were drawn from two sources: the first 160 participants of the ongoing ImmuneRACE study, and some 1,300 subjects contributed by 6 global collaborators. A de-identified subject ID, COVID-19 status, age in years and sex were almost always included in the sample metadata. Where HLA class I and class II types were available, the types were taken from metadata supplied by the sample provider, not from assay-based typing. Results the study describes overall, beyond this receptor: The amount of clinical and demographic metadata varied by source and participant and was provided uncurated.

TCRbeta CDR3 regions were amplified from genomic DNA using the immunoSEQ Assay, a bias-controlled multiplex PCR. As for the original processing: Nucleated cell counts per sample were estimated from amplification of reference gene primers within the assay. To quantify the absolute abundance of each unique TCRbeta CDR3 rearrangement, sequence reads were collapsed and filtered. For each sample, productive Simpson clonality was calculated as the square root of Simpson's diversity index over productive rearrangements. In TCRdb, the immuneACCESS table is reduced to in-frame sequences with V and J assigned. These tables do not hold every clone; where another copy was compared, an unresolved V gene accounts for under half, and the others remain unexplained. The V and J calls and the clone size are those of that table, but D and trimming were determined from the DNA. The sample profile shows about 140,000 clones; over 60% of them were found once. Approximately 9% of the sample belongs to the ten largest clones.

The CDR3 runs 14 residues from the cysteine to the phenylalanine. Only the CDR3 region is kept as DNA, spanning 42 bases read in frame from base 1. The germline V gene provides CDR1 SGHDT and CDR2 YYEEEE. V loses 5 bases of germline sequence and J loses 5 bases, and the interval between the two ends is 16 bases. Of note for this clone: The clone's antigen remains unknown. No per-base quality is available; no much larger clone lies one base away.

Each collaborating institution followed its own protocols to collect whole blood in K2EDTA tubes. For TCRbeta analysis, collaborators shipped samples in one of three forms: frozen whole blood, isolated PBMCs, or DNA extracted from either of those sample types. The rearrangement joined TRBV5-6 to TRBJ1-2; the D gene is perhaps TRBD1, from 5 matching bases. The sequencing sample was made of peripheral blood. This clonotype originated in a woman aged 45-60 years with active or convalescent COVID-19. Here the CDR3 is given as CASSSMGPQYGYTF. At the DNA level, the sequence is TGTGCCAGCAGTTCCATGGGGCCTCAATATGGCTACACCTTC.